The rows below give T cell receptor beta chains drawn from one sample of a study of blood T cell repertoires in COVID-19. Profiled with immunoSEQ multiplex PCR; TCRdb holds only in-frame clones, not every one. Of around 130,000 clones in the sample, 70% to 90% are singletons; the top ten hold approximately 16%. Sample: peripheral blood. The receptors shown here come from a woman aged 50 to 65 who had recovered from COVID-19. Each CDR3 is given with its conserved first and last residue. The D gene is left open where the match is weak. Clone size is stated in some rows and not others, as once, few, many or a class when expanded.

J,size,D,V,CDR3,DNA
TRBJ2-5,-,-,TRBV7-6,CASSQGIETQYF,TGTGCCAGCAGCCAGGGAATAGAGACCCAGTACTTC
TRBJ2-2,-,TRBD2,TRBV7-8,CASSLEMYGVAGDTGELFF,TGTGCCAGCAGCTTAGAAATGTACGGGGTAGCGGGGGACACCGGGGAGCTGTTTTTT
TRBJ1-4,-,-,TRBV5-1,CASSYGTEKLFF,TGCGCCAGCAGCTATGGGACAGAAAAACTGTTTTTT
TRBJ1-2,-,TRBD1,TRBV19,CASSRDRANYGYTF,TGTGCCAGTAGTAGGGACAGAGCTAACTATGGCTACACCTTC
TRBJ2-5,-,-,TRBV4-2,CASSQGNIQETQYF,TGTGCCAGCAGCCAAGGTAATATCCAAGAGACCCAGTACTTC
TRBJ1-5,few,TRBD1,TRBV7-2,CASYGGDRGKPQHF,TGTGCCAGTTACGGGGGCGACAGGGGTAAACCCCAGCATTTT
TRBJ2-7,-,TRBD1,TRBV11-3,CASSLGPGQGMYF,TGTGCCAGCAGCTTAGGACCGGGACAGGGGATGTACTTC
TRBJ2-1,-,TRBD1,TRBV12-3/TRBV12-4,CASSLTGWGEQFF,TGTGCCAGCAGTCTGACAGGGTGGGGTGAGCAGTTCTTC
TRBJ1-5,-,TRBD1,TRBV2,CATRGREVQPQHF,TGTGCCACAAGGGGGCGGGAGGTTCAGCCCCAGCATTTT
TRBJ1-2,-,TRBD1,TRBV9,CASSVTPEGARYGYTF,TGTGCCAGCAGCGTAACCCCCGAGGGGGCGCGGTATGGCTACACCTTC
TRBJ1-1,-,-,TRBV3-1/TRBV3-2,CASSGRGGRTEAFF,TGTGCCAGCAGCGGGAGAGGAGGGCGAACTGAAGCTTTCTTT
TRBJ2-1,-,TRBD2,TRBV7-3,CASSSGSLAGGLGNEQFF,TGTGCCAGCAGCTCAGGCTCCTTAGCGGGAGGGCTCGGCAATGAGCAGTTCTTC
TRBJ2-2,once,-,TRBV30,CAWRRQITGELFF,TGTGCCTGGAGGAGACAGATCACCGGGGAGCTGTTTTTT
TRBJ2-5,-,TRBD2,TRBV6-4,CATTPLSAGQKETQYF,TGTGCCACCACCCCCCTGTCAGCGGGGCAGAAAGAGACCCAGTACTTC
TRBJ2-3,once,-,TRBV6-6,CASSYGGPTDTQYF,TGTGCCAGCAGTTACGGCGGCCCCACAGATACGCAGTATTTT
TRBJ2-1,once,TRBD2,TRBV29-1,CSVAIVAGGREQFF,TGCAGCGTTGCCATAGTGGCGGGGGGGCGAGAGCAGTTCTTC
TRBJ1-1,-,-,TRBV18,CASSQGVDTEAFF,TGTGCCAGCTCACAAGGGGTCGACACTGAAGCTTTCTTT
TRBJ2-7,-,-,TRBV29-1,CSVETSSGPYEQYF,TGCAGCGTTGAAACTTCCTCAGGGCCCTACGAGCAGTACTTC
TRBJ2-2,-,-,TRBV18,CASSSLGNTGELFF,TGTGCCAGCTCCTCTTTGGGCAACACCGGGGAGCTGTTTTTT
TRBJ2-3,-,-,TRBV5-6,CASSFQGPDTQYF,TGTGCCAGCAGCTTCCAGGGCCCAGATACGCAGTATTTT
TRBJ2-7,-,-,TRBV5-1,CASSLRGEQYF,TGCGCCAGCAGCTTGAGGGGTGAGCAGTACTTC
TRBJ1-1,few,TRBD1,TRBV5-1,CASSLARGREAFF,TGCGCCAGCAGCTTGGCCAGGGGGAGAGAAGCTTTCTTT
TRBJ2-1,-,-,TRBV30,CAWNLGSYYNEQFF,TGTGCCTGGAATCTAGGCAGCTACTACAATGAGCAGTTCTTC